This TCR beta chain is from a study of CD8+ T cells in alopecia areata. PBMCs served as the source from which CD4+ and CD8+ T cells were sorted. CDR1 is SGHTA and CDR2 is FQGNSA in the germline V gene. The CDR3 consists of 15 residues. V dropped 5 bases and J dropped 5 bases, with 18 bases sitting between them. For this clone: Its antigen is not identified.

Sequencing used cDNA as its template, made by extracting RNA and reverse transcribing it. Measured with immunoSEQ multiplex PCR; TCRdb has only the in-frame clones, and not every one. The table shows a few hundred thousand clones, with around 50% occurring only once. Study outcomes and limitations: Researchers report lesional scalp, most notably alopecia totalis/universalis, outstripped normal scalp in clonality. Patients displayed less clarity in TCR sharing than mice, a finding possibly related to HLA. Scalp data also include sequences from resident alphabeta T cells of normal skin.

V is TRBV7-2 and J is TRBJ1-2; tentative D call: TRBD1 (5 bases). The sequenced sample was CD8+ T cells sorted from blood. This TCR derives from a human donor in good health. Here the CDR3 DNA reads TGTGCCAGCAGCGGAGACAGATCGGGGCGGTATGGCTACACCTTC. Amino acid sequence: CASSGDRSGRYGYTF. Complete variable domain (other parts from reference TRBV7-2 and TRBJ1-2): GAGVSQSPSNKVTEKGKDVELRCDPISGHTALYWYRQSLGQGLEFLIYFQGNSAPDKSGLPSDRFSAERTGGSVSTLTIQRTQQEDSAVYLCASSGDRSGRYGYTFGSGTRLTVV.